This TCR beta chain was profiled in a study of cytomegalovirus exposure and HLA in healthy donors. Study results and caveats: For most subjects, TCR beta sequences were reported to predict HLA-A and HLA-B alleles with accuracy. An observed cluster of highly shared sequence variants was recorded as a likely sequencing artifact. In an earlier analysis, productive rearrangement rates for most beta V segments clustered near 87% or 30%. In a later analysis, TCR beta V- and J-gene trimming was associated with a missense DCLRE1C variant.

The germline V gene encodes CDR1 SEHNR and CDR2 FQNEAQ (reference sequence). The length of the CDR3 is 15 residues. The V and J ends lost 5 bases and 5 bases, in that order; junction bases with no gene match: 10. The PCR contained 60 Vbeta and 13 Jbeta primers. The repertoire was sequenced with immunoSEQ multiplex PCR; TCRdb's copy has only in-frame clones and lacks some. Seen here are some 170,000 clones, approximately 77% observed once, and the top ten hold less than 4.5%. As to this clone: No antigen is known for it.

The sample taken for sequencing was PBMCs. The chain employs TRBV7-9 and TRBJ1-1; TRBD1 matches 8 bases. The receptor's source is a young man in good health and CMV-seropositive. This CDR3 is CASSTRQGTGTEAFF. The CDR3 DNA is TGTGCCAGCAGCACCCGACAGGGGACGGGGACTGAAGCTTTCTTT.